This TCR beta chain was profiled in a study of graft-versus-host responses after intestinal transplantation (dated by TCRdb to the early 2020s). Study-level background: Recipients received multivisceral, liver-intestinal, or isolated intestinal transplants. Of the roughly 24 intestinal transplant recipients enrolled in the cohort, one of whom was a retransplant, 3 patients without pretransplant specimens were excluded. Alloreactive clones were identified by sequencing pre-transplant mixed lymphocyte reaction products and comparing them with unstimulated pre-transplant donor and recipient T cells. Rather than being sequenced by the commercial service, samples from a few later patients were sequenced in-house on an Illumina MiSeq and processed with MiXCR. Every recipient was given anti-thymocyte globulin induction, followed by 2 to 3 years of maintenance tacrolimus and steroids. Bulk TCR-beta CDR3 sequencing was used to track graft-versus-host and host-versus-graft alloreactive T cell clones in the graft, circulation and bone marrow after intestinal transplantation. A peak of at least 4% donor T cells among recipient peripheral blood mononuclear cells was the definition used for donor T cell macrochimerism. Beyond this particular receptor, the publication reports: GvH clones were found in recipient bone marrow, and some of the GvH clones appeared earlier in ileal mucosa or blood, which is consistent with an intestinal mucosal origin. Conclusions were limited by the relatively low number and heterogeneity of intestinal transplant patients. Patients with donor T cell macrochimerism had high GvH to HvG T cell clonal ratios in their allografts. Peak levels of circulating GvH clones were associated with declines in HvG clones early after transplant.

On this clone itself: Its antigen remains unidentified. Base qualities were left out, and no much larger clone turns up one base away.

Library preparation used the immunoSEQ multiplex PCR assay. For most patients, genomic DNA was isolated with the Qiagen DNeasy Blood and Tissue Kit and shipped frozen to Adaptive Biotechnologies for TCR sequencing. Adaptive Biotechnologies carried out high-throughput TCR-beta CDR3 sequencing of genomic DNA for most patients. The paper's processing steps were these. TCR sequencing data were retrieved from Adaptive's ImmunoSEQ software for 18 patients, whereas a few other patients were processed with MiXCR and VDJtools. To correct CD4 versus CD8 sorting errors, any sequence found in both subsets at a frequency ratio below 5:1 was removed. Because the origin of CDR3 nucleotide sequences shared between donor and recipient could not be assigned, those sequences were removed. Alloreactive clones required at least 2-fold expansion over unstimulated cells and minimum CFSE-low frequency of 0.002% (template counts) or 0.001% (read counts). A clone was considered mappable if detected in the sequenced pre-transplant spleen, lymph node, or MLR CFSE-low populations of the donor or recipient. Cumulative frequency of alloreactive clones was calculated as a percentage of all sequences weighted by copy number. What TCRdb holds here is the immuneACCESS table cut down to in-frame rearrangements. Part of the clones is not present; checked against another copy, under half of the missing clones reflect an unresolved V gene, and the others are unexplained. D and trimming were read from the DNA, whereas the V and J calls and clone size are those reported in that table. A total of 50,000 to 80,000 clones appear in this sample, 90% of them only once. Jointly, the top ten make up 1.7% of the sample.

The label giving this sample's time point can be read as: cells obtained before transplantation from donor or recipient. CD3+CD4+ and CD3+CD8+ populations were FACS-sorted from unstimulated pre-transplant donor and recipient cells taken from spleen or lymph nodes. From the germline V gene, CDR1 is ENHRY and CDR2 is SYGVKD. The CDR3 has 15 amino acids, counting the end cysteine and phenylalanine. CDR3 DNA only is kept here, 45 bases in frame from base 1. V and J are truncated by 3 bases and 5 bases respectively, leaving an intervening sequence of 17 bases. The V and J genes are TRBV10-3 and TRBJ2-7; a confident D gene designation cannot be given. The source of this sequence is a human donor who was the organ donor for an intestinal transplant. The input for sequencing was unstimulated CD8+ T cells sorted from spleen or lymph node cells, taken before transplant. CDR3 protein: CAISDSAPSSDEQYF. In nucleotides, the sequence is TGTGCCATCAGTGACTCTGCCCCCTCGTCGGACGAGCAGTACTTC.